The clone carrying this T cell receptor (beta chain) was recorded a few times. Its antigen is currently unknown. Ahead of sequencing, the ViraFEST assay grew antigen-specific CD4+ T cells using viral peptide pools. Upon completion of about 10 days in culture, CD4+ T cells were isolated. Two-dose vaccination with either BNT162b2 or mRNA-1273 was given to the participants. Produced via immunoSEQ multiplex PCR; TCRdb's table is partial and in-frame only. The sample includes 17,000 or so clones, almost 70% of them seen just once. Per germline, CDR1 SNHLY and CDR2 FYNNEI. CDR3 length: 13 residues. V trimming: 7 bases; J trimming: 6 bases; junction bases outside the gene matches: 7. This sample was taken from a study of vaccination effects on CD4 cells after COVID-19. The overall study: Samples gathered post-vaccine arrived a median of 72 days past the second dose.

Overall study findings and caveats: Missing from the study were early post-infection timepoints, and its convalescent patients were few.

Sequences were derived from CD4+ T cells from PBMCs cultured with SARS-CoV-2 spike peptides, sampled after COVID-19 vaccination. The chain recombines TRBV2 with TRBJ2-7, with TRBD1 matching 9 bases. The origin of this receptor is a human donor who received a COVID-19 vaccine. The CDR3 region has the DNA TGTGCCAGCAACCTTGGACAGGGGCTCGAGCAGTACTTC. This encodes CASNLGQGLEQYF.